A selection of T cell receptor beta chains follows, all from one sample in a study of T cell responses to AZD1222 COVID-19 vaccine. The repertoire was sequenced with immunoSEQ multiplex PCR; TCRdb's copy has only in-frame clones and lacks some. The sample records around 150,000 clones, 90% being singletons. The sample here was peripheral blood, taken on day 0 of AZD1222 vaccination. These receptors all stem from an adult in good health. The CDR3 runs from the conserved cysteine through the conserved F or W. A D gene is named only where the DNA matches it firmly. A row's size may be missing; if present it is once, few, many or a size class.

clone_size	j_call	v_call	d_call	cdr3_aa	cdr3_nt
.	TRBJ2-1	TRBV7-2	TRBD2	CASTGLAGGSYNEQFF	TGTGCCAGCACGGGACTAGCGGGGGGTTCCTACAATGAGCAGTTCTTC
.	TRBJ1-4	TRBV5-3	.	CARSLWIDPRGRNNEKLFF	TGTGCCAGAAGCTTGTGGATCGATCCCCGGGGCAGAAATAATGAAAAACTGTTTTTT
few	TRBJ2-1	TRBV9	TRBD2	CASSVGLAGGEQFF	TGTGCCAGCAGCGTAGGACTAGCGGGGGGAGAGCAGTTCTTC
.	TRBJ1-1	TRBV2	.	CASSVRTGGTEAFF	TGTGCCAGCAGTGTAAGGACGGGGGGCACTGAAGCTTTCTTT
.	TRBJ2-7	TRBV19	.	CASSIDTVSYEQYF	TGTGCCAGTAGTATAGATACCGTCTCCTACGAGCAGTACTTC
.	TRBJ2-3	TRBV7-3	.	CASSLTRGTDTQYF	TGTGCCAGCAGCTTAACGCGGGGCACAGATACGCAGTATTTT
.	TRBJ1-1	TRBV5-4	TRBD1	CASSLGNRGRTEAFF	TGTGCCAGCAGCTTGGGGAACAGGGGGAGGACTGAAGCTTTCTTT
.	TRBJ1-3	TRBV3-1/TRBV3-2	.	CASSPLTSNTIYF	TGTGCCAGCAGCCCGTTGACCTCCAACACCATATATTTT
.	TRBJ1-4	TRBV4-1	.	CASSQAHNEKLFF	TGCGCCAGCAGCCAAGCCCATAATGAAAAACTGTTTTTT
.	TRBJ2-1	TRBV25-1	.	CASSAPRDWDNEQFF	TGTGCCAGCAGTGCCCCCCGGGACTGGGACAATGAGCAGTTCTTC
.	TRBJ1-2	TRBV5-1	TRBD1	CASSETGDYGYTF	TGCGCCAGCAGCGAAACAGGGGACTATGGCTACACCTTC
.	TRBJ2-2	TRBV7-8	.	CASSLVSPRRVLNTGELFF	TGTGCCAGCAGCTTAGTTTCCCCAAGGCGGGTGCTTAACACCGGGGAGCTGTTTTTT
.	TRBJ1-2	TRBV27	.	CASRNSDSFEGYTF	TGTGCCAGCAGGAACTCGGACAGCTTTGAGGGCTACACCTTC
once	TRBJ1-2	TRBV5-1	TRBD1	CASSLLTGVDGYTF	TGCGCCAGCAGCCTTTTGACAGGGGTGGATGGCTACACCTTC
.	TRBJ1-6	TRBV7-3	.	CASSLMGDNSPLHF	TGTGCCAGCAGCTTAATGGGGGATAATTCACCCCTCCACTTT
.	TRBJ1-4	TRBV11-3	TRBD1	CASSLAGQIWNEKLFF	TGTGCCAGCAGCTTAGCGGGACAGATTTGGAATGAAAAACTGTTTTTT
few	TRBJ2-1	TRBV9	.	CASSRGTGESGGAEEKNEQFF	TGTGCCAGCAGCAGAGGGACAGGGGAAAGCGGGGGGGCCGAAGAGAAAAATGAGCAGTTCTTC
.	TRBJ2-7	TRBV19	.	CASSLALGEQYF	TGTGCCAGTTCCCTAGCGCTTGGCGAGCAGTACTTC
.	TRBJ1-1	TRBV10-3	.	CAISEGSEAFF	TGTGCCATCAGTGAAGGGAGTGAAGCTTTCTTT
.	TRBJ2-3	TRBV21-1	.	CASSKGGGRPSTDTQYF	TGTGCCAGCAGCAAAGGGGGCGGGCGGCCTAGCACAGATACGCAGTATTTT
.	TRBJ2-1	TRBV18	TRBD1	CASSERQGASYNEQFF	TGTGCCAGCTCAGAAAGACAGGGGGCCTCCTACAATGAGCAGTTCTTC
.	TRBJ2-5	TRBV5-1	.	CASSLLGLREETQYF	TGCGCCAGCAGCTTGCTTGGATTACGGGAAGAGACCCAGTACTTC
.	TRBJ2-7	TRBV7-2	.	CASSWDIYTYEQYF	TGTGCCAGCAGCTGGGACATTTATACCTACGAGCAGTACTTC
.	TRBJ1-2	TRBV13	.	CASSFVQGYGYTF	TGTGCCAGCAGCTTTGTCCAGGGCTATGGCTACACCTTC
.	TRBJ1-2	TRBV2	TRBD1	CASSDEGAQGYGYTF	TGTGCCAGCAGTGATGAGGGGGCCCAGGGGTATGGCTACACCTTC
.	TRBJ1-1	TRBV6-5	TRBD1	CASSTGTGVPISAFF	TGTGCCAGCAGTACCGGGACAGGGGTGCCAATTTCGGCTTTCTTT
.	TRBJ2-4	TRBV12-3/TRBV12-4	.	CASSSRDSNIQYF	TGTGCCAGCAGTTCCCGGGACTCCAACATTCAGTACTTC
.	TRBJ2-3	TRBV5-1	.	CASSPEPDTQYF	TGCGCCAGCAGCCCAGAGCCAGATACGCAGTATTTT
.	TRBJ2-7	TRBV10-3	.	CAITPRDGEQYF	TGTGCCATCACCCCCCGGGACGGGGAGCAGTACTTC
.	TRBJ1-1	TRBV28	TRBD1	CASSWRRRDRDAEAFF	TGTGCCAGCAGTTGGCGTCGTCGGGACAGGGACGCTGAAGCTTTCTTT
once	TRBJ2-2	TRBV7-2	.	CASSPGLHSTGELFF	TGTGCCAGCAGCCCGGGACTTCACTCCACCGGGGAGCTGTTTTTT
.	TRBJ2-5	TRBV12-3/TRBV12-4	.	CASSLSGVETQYF	TGTGCCAGCAGTTTATCGGGGGTCGAGACCCAGTACTTC
.	TRBJ2-3	TRBV10-3	TRBD2	CAISGTSGGTDTQYF	TGTGCCATCAGTGGGACTAGCGGGGGCACAGATACGCAGTATTTT
once	TRBJ1-2	TRBV19	.	CASSIQANYGYTF	TGTGCCAGTAGTATTCAGGCTAACTATGGCTACACCTTC
.	TRBJ2-7	TRBV9	.	CASSVTGQTYEQYF	TGTGCCAGCAGCGTTACGGGACAAACCTACGAGCAGTACTTC
.	TRBJ1-6	TRBV9	.	CASSPTGNNSPLHF	TGTGCCAGCAGCCCGACAGGAAATAATTCACCCCTCCACTTT
once	TRBJ2-5	TRBV6-5	.	CASRGLSEETQYF	TGTGCCAGCAGAGGATTATCGGAGGAGACCCAGTACTTC
.	TRBJ1-1	TRBV29-1	TRBD1	CSTLGDRGSTEAFF	TGCAGCACCCTTGGGGACAGGGGAAGCACTGAAGCTTTCTTT
.	TRBJ1-3	TRBV6-5	.	CASSYGAGSGNTIYF	TGTGCCAGCAGTTACGGGGCAGGGTCTGGAAACACCATATATTTT
.	TRBJ1-5	TRBV19	.	CASSIRTINQPQHF	TGTGCCAGTAGTATTAGGACAATTAATCAGCCCCAGCATTTT
.	TRBJ2-7	TRBV12-2	.	CASRLGRLFSYEQYF	TGTGCAAGTCGCCTAGGACGGCTCTTCTCCTACGAGCAGTACTTC
.	TRBJ2-7	TRBV3-1/TRBV3-2	TRBD2	CASSPGLAGLEQYF	TGTGCCAGCAGCCCCGGACTAGCGGGGTTGGAGCAGTACTTC
.	TRBJ2-5	TRBV6-6	TRBD1	CASSVQGSGEETQYF	TGTGCCAGCAGTGTACAGGGGTCTGGGGAAGAGACCCAGTACTTC
.	TRBJ1-4	TRBV5-5	.	CASSGVDGNEKLFF	TGTGCCAGCAGTGGAGTCGACGGTAATGAAAAACTGTTTTTT
once	TRBJ2-2	TRBV7-2	.	CASSPRRQVRDTGELFF	TGTGCCAGCAGCCCAAGGAGGCAGGTTAGGGACACCGGGGAGCTGTTTTTT
.	TRBJ1-1	TRBV6-5	TRBD1	CASSRPGQGFTEAFF	TGTGCCAGCAGTCGGCCGGGACAGGGTTTCACTGAAGCTTTCTTT
.	TRBJ2-1	TRBV4-3	TRBD2	CASSQLAETYNEQFF	TGCGCCAGCAGCCAACTAGCGGAAACTTACAATGAGCAGTTCTTC
.	TRBJ2-7	TRBV7-8	.	CASTHFENEQYF	TGTGCCAGCACCCATTTTGAAAACGAGCAGTACTTC
.	TRBJ2-3	TRBV20-1	TRBD2	CSASSGGATRDTQYF	TGCAGTGCTAGTAGCGGGGGGGCTACGCGGGATACGCAGTATTTT
.	TRBJ1-1	TRBV5-1	.	CASSLVEGSGAFF	TGCGCCAGCAGCTTGGTCGAGGGTTCAGGAGCTTTCTTT